These T cell receptor beta chains were read from a single sample in a study of PD-L1 blockade in urothelial cancer. This table comes from immunoSEQ multiplex PCR, and its TCRdb copy is limited to in-frame clones, with some not included. The sample carries 80,000 to 90,000 clones, more than 75% recorded once. The sample was PBMCs, taken around atezolizumab (anti-PD-L1) treatment. These receptors originate from a man aged 55-75 years with urothelial cancer. Both conserved end residues are part of each CDR3. A D gene is named only where the DNA matches it firmly. Size is stated for part of the rows, as once, few or many counts, or as a class when the clone is expanded.

d_call: -
clone_size: -
j_call: TRBJ2-7
v_call: TRBV19
cdr3_nt: TGTGCCAGTAGTAGCGGGCTGAGCTCCTACGAGCAGTACTTC
cdr3_aa: CASSSGLSSYEQYF

d_call: TRBD1
clone_size: -
j_call: TRBJ2-2
v_call: TRBV7-9
cdr3_nt: TGTGCCAGCAGCTTAAGGACAGGGGGGGCCGGGGAGCTGTTTTTT
cdr3_aa: CASSLRTGGAGELFF

d_call: -
clone_size: -
j_call: TRBJ2-7
v_call: TRBV27
cdr3_nt: TGTGCCAGCAGATCCGGGACAAAGAATGTGTACGAGCAGTACTTC
cdr3_aa: CASRSGTKNVYEQYF

d_call: -
clone_size: -
j_call: TRBJ1-2
v_call: TRBV7-8
cdr3_nt: TGTGCCAGCAGCTTAGAACCGAGATATGGCTACACCTTC
cdr3_aa: CASSLEPRYGYTF

d_call: TRBD2
clone_size: -
j_call: TRBJ2-3
v_call: TRBV7-3
cdr3_nt: TGTGCCAGCAGCTCTAGCGGGAAAGATACGCAGTATTTT
cdr3_aa: CASSSSGKDTQYF

d_call: TRBD2
clone_size: -
j_call: TRBJ2-5
v_call: TRBV4-2
cdr3_nt: TGTGCCAGCGCACGCCTGGGACTAGCGGGGGCCGATCGGTACTTC
cdr3_aa: CASARLGLAGADRYF

d_call: -
clone_size: -
j_call: TRBJ1-2
v_call: TRBV18
cdr3_nt: TGTGCCAGCTCGGCTGCGGTCGCCTCTACTAACTATGGCTACACCTTC
cdr3_aa: CASSAAVASTNYGYTF

d_call: -
clone_size: -
j_call: TRBJ2-3
v_call: TRBV7-9
cdr3_nt: TGTGCCAGCAGCTTCTTAGCGTCGACTCCGGGAGATACGCAGTATTTT
cdr3_aa: CASSFLASTPGDTQYF

d_call: -
clone_size: -
j_call: TRBJ1-2
v_call: TRBV9
cdr3_nt: TGTGCCAGCAGCTACAGTGGCCTGGAAGGCTACACCTTC
cdr3_aa: CASSYSGLEGYTF

d_call: TRBD1
clone_size: -
j_call: TRBJ1-2
v_call: TRBV6-1
cdr3_nt: TGTGCCAGCAGTGGGGACAGGGCCCGGGATGGCTACACCTTC
cdr3_aa: CASSGDRARDGYTF

d_call: -
clone_size: -
j_call: TRBJ1-1
v_call: TRBV19
cdr3_nt: TGTGCCAGTACGGGGTTCAGGGGATGGTTTACTGAAGCTTTCTTT
cdr3_aa: CASTGFRGWFTEAFF

d_call: -
clone_size: -
j_call: TRBJ1-2
v_call: TRBV6-6
cdr3_nt: TGTGCCAGTTTCAGGGGTAACTATGGCTACACCTTC
cdr3_aa: CASFRGNYGYTF

d_call: TRBD1
clone_size: -
j_call: TRBJ1-5
v_call: TRBV30
cdr3_nt: TGTGCCTGGAGTGCGCGGGACAGGGGGCGCGGGCAGCCCCAGCATTTT
cdr3_aa: CAWSARDRGRGQPQHF

d_call: TRBD2
clone_size: -
j_call: TRBJ2-1
v_call: TRBV30
cdr3_nt: TGTGCCTGGAGCCTCCTCCCCAGCGGGAGGGCGGGGGAGCAGTTCTTC
cdr3_aa: CAWSLLPSGRAGEQFF

d_call: TRBD2
clone_size: -
j_call: TRBJ2-5
v_call: TRBV28
cdr3_nt: TGTGCCAGCAGGTGGACTAGCGGGAGAGGTTGGGAGACCCAGTACTTC
cdr3_aa: CASRWTSGRGWETQYF

d_call: TRBD1
clone_size: -
j_call: TRBJ1-2
v_call: TRBV7-9
cdr3_nt: TGTGCCAGCAGCCTAACCACAGGGGGCGCTGACGGCTACACCTTC
cdr3_aa: CASSLTTGGADGYTF

d_call: -
clone_size: -
j_call: TRBJ2-7
v_call: TRBV28
cdr3_nt: TGTGCCAGCAGCCTCCATAGAGCCTACGAGCAGTACTTC
cdr3_aa: CASSLHRAYEQYF

d_call: -
clone_size: -
j_call: TRBJ1-2
v_call: TRBV7-2
cdr3_nt: TGTGCCAGCAGCCGTCCCCCTCCTAACTATGGCTACACCTTC
cdr3_aa: CASSRPPPNYGYTF

d_call: TRBD2
clone_size: -
j_call: TRBJ2-1
v_call: TRBV5-4
cdr3_nt: TGTGCCAGCAGCTTGGCCCCAGGCGGGAGGGCCCGGGATGAGCAGTTCTTC
cdr3_aa: CASSLAPGGRARDEQFF

d_call: TRBD2
clone_size: -
j_call: TRBJ2-7
v_call: TRBV11-2
cdr3_nt: TGTGCCAGCAGCTTTAGAGCGGGGGGAAGGTTCTACGAGCAGTACTTC
cdr3_aa: CASSFRAGGRFYEQYF

d_call: TRBD1
clone_size: -
j_call: TRBJ1-5
v_call: TRBV7-9
cdr3_nt: TGTGCCAGCAGCTTAGAGACAGGGGGGCAGCCCCAGCATTTT
cdr3_aa: CASSLETGGQPQHF

d_call: TRBD1
clone_size: -
j_call: TRBJ1-2
v_call: TRBV6-1
cdr3_nt: TGTGCCAGCAGCTCCATCGAGACAGGGCGGTTTGGCTACACCTTC
cdr3_aa: CASSSIETGRFGYTF

d_call: -
clone_size: -
j_call: TRBJ2-7
v_call: TRBV11-3
cdr3_nt: TGTGCCAGCAGCCGGGGATGGCGAAACTACGAGCAGTACTTC
cdr3_aa: CASSRGWRNYEQYF

d_call: -
clone_size: -
j_call: TRBJ2-2
v_call: TRBV7-3
cdr3_nt: TGTGCCAGCAGCTTAACTGCAGCGTCGGGGTCCGGGGAGCTGTTTTTT
cdr3_aa: CASSLTAASGSGELFF

d_call: TRBD1
clone_size: -
j_call: TRBJ2-7
v_call: TRBV28
cdr3_nt: TGTGCCAGCAGTTTACCGTACAGGGGTGCCGAGCAGTACTTC
cdr3_aa: CASSLPYRGAEQYF

d_call: -
clone_size: -
j_call: TRBJ1-2
v_call: TRBV7-9
cdr3_nt: TGTGCCAGCAGCTTGAGCCCCCATGGGAGCTATGGCTACACCTTC
cdr3_aa: CASSLSPHGSYGYTF

d_call: TRBD2
clone_size: -
j_call: TRBJ2-5
v_call: TRBV9
cdr3_nt: TGTGCCAGCAGCGTAGGGAGAGGGCTAGCGGTTGAGACCCAGTACTTC
cdr3_aa: CASSVGRGLAVETQYF

d_call: -
clone_size: -
j_call: TRBJ1-6
v_call: TRBV27
cdr3_nt: TGTGCCAGCAGTTTATTCCCGCGACTCCAACGGGATTCACCCCTCCACTTT
cdr3_aa: CASSLFPRLQRDSPLHF

d_call: -
clone_size: -
j_call: TRBJ2-1
v_call: TRBV25-1
cdr3_nt: TGTGCCAGCAGTGAAGTTAGACCAAGCGATTTATACAATGAGCAGTTCTTC
cdr3_aa: CASSEVRPSDLYNEQFF

d_call: -
clone_size: few
j_call: TRBJ1-6
v_call: TRBV30
cdr3_nt: TGTGCCTGGAGAGCAGGGGACAATTCACCCCTCCACTTT
cdr3_aa: CAWRAGDNSPLHF

d_call: TRBD2
clone_size: -
j_call: TRBJ2-5
v_call: TRBV5-1
cdr3_nt: TGCGCCAGCAGCGCGGGGGGGGGACAGAGGGAGACCCAGTACTTC
cdr3_aa: CASSAGGGQRETQYF

d_call: -
clone_size: -
j_call: TRBJ1-1
v_call: TRBV29-1
cdr3_nt: TGCAGCGTTGACTACAGTGGAGCTTTCTTT
cdr3_aa: CSVDYSGAFF

d_call: TRBD2
clone_size: -
j_call: TRBJ2-2
v_call: TRBV6-4
cdr3_nt: TGTGCCAGCAGTGGGTTTATCGGGGGGAATCACACCGGGGAGCTGTTTTTT
cdr3_aa: CASSGFIGGNHTGELFF

d_call: TRBD2
clone_size: -
j_call: TRBJ2-1
v_call: TRBV10-1
cdr3_nt: TGCGCCAGCAGCGAAACCTCCGGGACTACCTACAATGAGCAGTTCTTC
cdr3_aa: CASSETSGTTYNEQFF

d_call: -
clone_size: once
j_call: TRBJ1-3
v_call: TRBV30
cdr3_nt: TGTGCCTGGAGTGTACGGGGAGTTTCTGGAAACACCATATATTTT
cdr3_aa: CAWSVRGVSGNTIYF

d_call: -
clone_size: -
j_call: TRBJ2-6
v_call: TRBV16
cdr3_nt: TGTGCCAGCAGCCAATGGAGACGCAGCCCCTCTGGGGCCAACGTCCTGACTTTC
cdr3_aa: CASSQWRRSPSGANVLTF

d_call: TRBD2
clone_size: -
j_call: TRBJ2-5
v_call: TRBV9
cdr3_nt: TGTGCCAGCAGCGTAGGCGGGGGGGCCGTCGAGACCCAGTACTTC
cdr3_aa: CASSVGGGAVETQYF

d_call: TRBD1
clone_size: -
j_call: TRBJ1-4
v_call: TRBV30
cdr3_nt: TGTGCCTGGAGTGTACGGGACAGGGTTAATGAAAAACTGTTTTTT
cdr3_aa: CAWSVRDRVNEKLFF

d_call: TRBD1
clone_size: -
j_call: TRBJ2-5
v_call: TRBV18
cdr3_nt: TGTGCCAGCTCACCATGGTCTGACAGGGGAGAGACCCAGTACTTC
cdr3_aa: CASSPWSDRGETQYF

d_call: TRBD1
clone_size: -
j_call: TRBJ1-1
v_call: TRBV6-6
cdr3_nt: TGTGCCAGCAGTTACTCACCGGGACAGGGAACTGAAGCTTTCTTT
cdr3_aa: CASSYSPGQGTEAFF

d_call: TRBD1
clone_size: -
j_call: TRBJ2-1
v_call: TRBV4-1
cdr3_nt: TGCGCCAGCAGCCAACTTGCGACAGGGATTGAGCAGTTCTTC
cdr3_aa: CASSQLATGIEQFF

d_call: -
clone_size: -
j_call: TRBJ2-2
v_call: TRBV6-1
cdr3_nt: TGTGCCAGCAGTGCTGATAGAGCTACCGGGGAGCTGTTTTTT
cdr3_aa: CASSADRATGELFF

d_call: -
clone_size: -
j_call: TRBJ1-4
v_call: TRBV4-1
cdr3_nt: TGCGCCAGCAGCCAAGGACAGCTAAATGAAAAACTGTTTTTT
cdr3_aa: CASSQGQLNEKLFF

d_call: -
clone_size: -
j_call: TRBJ1-1
v_call: TRBV6-6
cdr3_nt: TGTGCCAGCAGCTCCCCCCGGGAGAAGAACACTGAAGCTTTCTTT
cdr3_aa: CASSSPREKNTEAFF

d_call: TRBD1
clone_size: -
j_call: TRBJ2-2
v_call: TRBV12-5
cdr3_nt: TGTGCTAGTGGTTTCCGGACAGGGGCGATGAACACCGGGGAGCTGTTTTTT
cdr3_aa: CASGFRTGAMNTGELFF

d_call: -
clone_size: -
j_call: TRBJ2-7
v_call: TRBV5-1
cdr3_nt: TGCGCCAGCAGCTTAGCCTACGGGGGTGGGTACGAGCAGTACTTC
cdr3_aa: CASSLAYGGGYEQYF

d_call: -
clone_size: -
j_call: TRBJ2-1
v_call: TRBV6-1
cdr3_nt: TGTGCCAGCACCGGCGGCTACAATGAGCAGTTCTTC
cdr3_aa: CASTGGYNEQFF

d_call: -
clone_size: -
j_call: TRBJ2-3
v_call: TRBV9
cdr3_nt: TGTGCCAGCAGCGATCGACAGGCGTACACAGATACGCAGTATTTT
cdr3_aa: CASSDRQAYTDTQYF

d_call: -
clone_size: -
j_call: TRBJ1-6
v_call: TRBV27
cdr3_nt: TGTGCCAGCAAATTTGGGGGGTTGGGTTCACCCCTCCACTTT
cdr3_aa: CASKFGGLGSPLHF

d_call: TRBD1
clone_size: -
j_call: TRBJ2-1
v_call: TRBV5-1
cdr3_nt: TGCGCCAGCAGCTTGTCCGGGACAGGGGGTAGCAGTGAGCAGTTCTTC
cdr3_aa: CASSLSGTGGSSEQFF

d_call: -
clone_size: -
j_call: TRBJ2-7
v_call: TRBV20-1
cdr3_nt: TGCAGTGCCCGACACTACGAGCAGTACTTC
cdr3_aa: CSARHYEQYF

d_call: -
clone_size: -
j_call: TRBJ1-5
v_call: TRBV11-2
cdr3_nt: TGTGCCAGCAGCTTAGGAGGCGCGGGGGGCCAGCCCCAGCATTTT
cdr3_aa: CASSLGGAGGQPQHF

d_call: -
clone_size: -
j_call: TRBJ2-4
v_call: TRBV11-3
cdr3_nt: TGTGCCAGCAGCTTAGGGGGAGAGTGGAACATTCAGTACTTC
cdr3_aa: CASSLGGEWNIQYF

d_call: TRBD2
clone_size: -
j_call: TRBJ2-7
v_call: TRBV30
cdr3_nt: TGTGCCTGGAGGGAAGCGGGATCGGTTTACGAGCAGTACTTC
cdr3_aa: CAWREAGSVYEQYF

d_call: -
clone_size: -
j_call: TRBJ1-5
v_call: TRBV7-2
cdr3_nt: TGTGCCAGCAGCTTAGACCGAGCTAGCAATCAGCCCCAGCATTTT
cdr3_aa: CASSLDRASNQPQHF